This T cell receptor (beta chain) was sequenced during a study of cytomegalovirus exposure and HLA in healthy donors. The PCR was carried out with 60 Vbeta primers and 13 Jbeta primers. Profiled with immunoSEQ multiplex PCR; TCRdb holds only in-frame clones, not every one. The sample has 140,000 to 150,000 clones; approximately 65% are singletons. The study, taken as a whole, reports: Follow-up analysis later connected one missense variant in DCLRE1C with trimming of TCR beta V- and J-genes. A later look showed TCR association rates differing by HLA locus, highest for DRB1 and lowest for HLA-C. Based on reports, TCR beta sequences accurately predicted HLA-A and HLA-B alleles for most subjects.

Germline CDR1 and CDR2: SGHRS and YFSETQ. V was clipped by 0 bases and J by 2 bases, with 11 bases between them. This CDR3 spans 15 amino acids. This clone turned up a few times. Antigen specificity is unknown. The chain combines TRBV5-1 with TRBJ2-5; unclear D gene. The sample taken for sequencing was PBMCs. The source of this sequence is a woman aged 55-70 years in good health and CMV-seronegative. The CDR3 DNA follows: TGCGCCAGCAGCTTGGCCGGATTGGAGCAAGAGACCCAGTACTTC. It specifies CASSLAGLEQETQYF.